Here is one TCR beta chain with its context. Its cognate antigen has yet to be identified. Base-call qualities are not available, and no considerably larger clone is one nucleotide away. These data belong to a study of T cell repertoires in cytomegalovirus infection (dated by TCRdb to about 2019). Study-wide context: Donor HLA type was relevant to the analysis, because carriage of CMV infection together with the matching HLA type was indicated by public TCR beta signatures. General findings and caveats noted by the study authors: The ex vivo response was dominated by HLA-C-restricted CMV-specific TCR beta clonotypes, which also provided the single most frequent clonotype in two of eight donors. In both this cohort and an independent approximately 350-donor cohort, the cumulative frequency of public TCR beta family members distinguished carriers of CMV infection plus the relevant HLA type.

Reads for this sample came from an Illumina HiSeq 1500. The public reads were reanalyzed by TCRdb: fastp trimming at Q25, MiXCR alignment, in-frame beta chains only. Duplicate CDR3 protein sequences are folded into a single record with the most common DNA and genes. In this sample the table shows roughly 150,000 distinct CDR3 sequences, 15% to 20% of which occur a single time. The ten top clones hold roughly 20% of the sample. The germline V gene encodes CDR1 MNHEY and CDR2 SVGAGI. The CDR3 runs 14 amino acids, cysteine and phenylalanine included. The retained sequence is limited to the CDR3, 42 bases, with the frame set at the first base. V gives up 1 base and J gives up 5 bases, and the segment between their germline ends measures 11 bases.

The chain employs TRBV6-5 and TRBJ2-5, and possibly TRBD2, on 5 matching bases. Input material: CD8+ T cells from PBMCs. The receptor comes from a human donor in good health (CMV status not recorded). Some clones in this sample may be carry-over from other donors' samples. The DNA reads as follows: TGTGCCAGCAGTTACTTTTCCCCGGGGGAGACCCAGTACTTC. It translates as CASSYFSPGETQYF.